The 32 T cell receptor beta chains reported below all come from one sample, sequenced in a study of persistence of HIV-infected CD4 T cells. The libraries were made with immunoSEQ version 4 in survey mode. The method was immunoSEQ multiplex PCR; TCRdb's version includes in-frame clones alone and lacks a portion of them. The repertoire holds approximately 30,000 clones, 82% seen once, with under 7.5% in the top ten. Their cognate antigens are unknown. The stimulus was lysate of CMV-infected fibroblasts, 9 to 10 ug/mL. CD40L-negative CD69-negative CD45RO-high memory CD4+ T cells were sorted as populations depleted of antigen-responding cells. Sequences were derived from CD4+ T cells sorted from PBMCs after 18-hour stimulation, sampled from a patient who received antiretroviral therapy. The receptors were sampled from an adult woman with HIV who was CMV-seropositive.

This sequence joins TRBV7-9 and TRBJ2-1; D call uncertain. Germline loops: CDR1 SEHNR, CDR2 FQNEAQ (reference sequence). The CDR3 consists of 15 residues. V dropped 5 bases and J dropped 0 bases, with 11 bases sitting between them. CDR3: CASSLISSSYNEQFF. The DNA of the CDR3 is TGTGCCAGCAGCCTCATCAGTAGCTCCTACAATGAGCAGTTCTTC.

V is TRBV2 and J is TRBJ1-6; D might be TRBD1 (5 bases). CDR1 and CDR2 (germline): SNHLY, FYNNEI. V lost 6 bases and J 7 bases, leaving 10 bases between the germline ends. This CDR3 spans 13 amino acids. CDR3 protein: CASRTELNSPLHF. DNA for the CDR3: TGTGCCAGCAGGACAGAACTGAATTCACCCCTCCACTTT. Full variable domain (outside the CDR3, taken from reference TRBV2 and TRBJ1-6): EPEVTQTPSHQVTQMGQEVILRCVPISNHLYFYWYRQILGQKVEFLVSFYNNEISEKSEIFDDQFSVERPDGSNFTLKIRSTKLEDSAMYFCASRTELNSPLHFGNGTRLTVT.

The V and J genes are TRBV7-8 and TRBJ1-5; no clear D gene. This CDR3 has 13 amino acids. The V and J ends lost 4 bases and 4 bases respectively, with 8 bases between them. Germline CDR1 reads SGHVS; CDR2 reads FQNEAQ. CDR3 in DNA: TGTGCCAGCAGCTCCTCCTTAAATCAGCCCCAGCATTTT. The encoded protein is CASSSSLNQPQHF.

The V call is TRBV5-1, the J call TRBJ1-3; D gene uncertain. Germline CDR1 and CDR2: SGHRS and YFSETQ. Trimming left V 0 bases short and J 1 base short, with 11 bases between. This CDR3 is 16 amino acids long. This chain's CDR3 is CASSLDGSWSGNTIYF. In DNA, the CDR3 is TGCGCCAGCAGCTTGGACGGGTCCTGGTCTGGAAACACCATATATTTT.

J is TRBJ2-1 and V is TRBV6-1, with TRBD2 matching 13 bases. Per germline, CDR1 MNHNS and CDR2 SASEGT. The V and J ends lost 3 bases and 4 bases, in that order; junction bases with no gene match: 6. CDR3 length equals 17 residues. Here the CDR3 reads CASSDLGLAGRYNEQFF. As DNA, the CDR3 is TGTGCCAGCAGTGACCTGGGACTAGCGGGAAGGTACAATGAGCAGTTCTTC.

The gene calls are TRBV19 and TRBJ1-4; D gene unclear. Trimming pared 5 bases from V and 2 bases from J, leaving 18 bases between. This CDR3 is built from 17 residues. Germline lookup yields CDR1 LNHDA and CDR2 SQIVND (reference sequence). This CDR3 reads CASSPGSVYRTNEKLFF. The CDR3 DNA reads TGTGCCAGTAGTCCAGGAAGTGTGTATAGGACTAATGAAAAACTGTTTTTT.

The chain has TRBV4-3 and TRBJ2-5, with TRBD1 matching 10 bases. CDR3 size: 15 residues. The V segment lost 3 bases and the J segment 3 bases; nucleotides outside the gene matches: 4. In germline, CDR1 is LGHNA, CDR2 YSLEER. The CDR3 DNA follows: TGCGCCAGCAGCCACGCCGGGACAGGGGAAGAGACCCAGTACTTC. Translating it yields CASSHAGTGEETQYF.

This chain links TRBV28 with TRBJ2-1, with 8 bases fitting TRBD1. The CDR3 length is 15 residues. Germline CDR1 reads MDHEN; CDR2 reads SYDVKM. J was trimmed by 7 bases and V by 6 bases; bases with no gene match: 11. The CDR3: CASRLPDRVGNEQFF. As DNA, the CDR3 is TGTGCCAGCAGACTACCGGACAGGGTAGGTAATGAGCAGTTCTTC. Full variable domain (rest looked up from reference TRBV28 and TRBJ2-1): DVKVTQSSRYLVKRTGEKVFLECVQDMDHENMFWYRQDPGLGLRLIYFSYDVKMKEKGDIPEGYSVSREKKERFSLILESASTNQTSMYLCASRLPDRVGNEQFFGPGTRLTVL.

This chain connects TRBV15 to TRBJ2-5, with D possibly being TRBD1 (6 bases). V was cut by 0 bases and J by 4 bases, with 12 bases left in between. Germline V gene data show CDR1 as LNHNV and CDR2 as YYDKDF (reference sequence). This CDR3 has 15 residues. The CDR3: CATSRERGRGETQYF. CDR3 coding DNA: TGTGCCACCAGCAGAGAAAGGGGGAGAGGAGAGACCCAGTACTTC.

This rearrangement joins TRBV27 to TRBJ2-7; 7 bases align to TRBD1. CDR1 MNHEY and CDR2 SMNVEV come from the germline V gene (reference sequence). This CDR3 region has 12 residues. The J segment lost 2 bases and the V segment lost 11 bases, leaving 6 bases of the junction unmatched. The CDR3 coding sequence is TGTGCCGTACAGGGGATTACCTACGAGCAGTACTTC. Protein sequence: CAVQGITYEQYF.

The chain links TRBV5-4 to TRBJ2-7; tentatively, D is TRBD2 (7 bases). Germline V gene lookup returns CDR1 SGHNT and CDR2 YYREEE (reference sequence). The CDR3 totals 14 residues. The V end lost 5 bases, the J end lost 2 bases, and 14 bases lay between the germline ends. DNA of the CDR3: TGTGCCAGCAGTGGGGGGGGACACGCCTACGAGCAGTACTTC. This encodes CASSGGGHAYEQYF.

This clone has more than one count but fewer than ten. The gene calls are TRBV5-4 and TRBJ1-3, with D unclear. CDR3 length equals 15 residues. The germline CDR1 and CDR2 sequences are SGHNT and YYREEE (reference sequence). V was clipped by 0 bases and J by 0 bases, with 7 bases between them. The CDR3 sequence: CASSLDAGSGNTIYF. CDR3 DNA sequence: TGTGCCAGCAGCTTGGACGCAGGCTCTGGAAACACCATATATTTT.

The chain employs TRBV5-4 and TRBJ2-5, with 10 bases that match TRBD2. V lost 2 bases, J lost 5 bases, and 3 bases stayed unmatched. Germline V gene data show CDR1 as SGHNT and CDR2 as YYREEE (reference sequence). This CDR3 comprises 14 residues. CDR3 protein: CASSLAGGRETQYF. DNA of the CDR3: TGTGCCAGCAGCTTAGCGGGAGGGAGGGAGACCCAGTACTTC.

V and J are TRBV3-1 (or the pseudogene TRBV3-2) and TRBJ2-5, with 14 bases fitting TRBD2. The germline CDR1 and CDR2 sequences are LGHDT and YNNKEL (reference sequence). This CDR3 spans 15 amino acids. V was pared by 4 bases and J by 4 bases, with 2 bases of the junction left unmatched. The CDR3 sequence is CASSPGLAGGETQYF. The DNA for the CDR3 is TGTGCCAGCAGCCCAGGACTAGCGGGAGGAGAGACCCAGTACTTC.

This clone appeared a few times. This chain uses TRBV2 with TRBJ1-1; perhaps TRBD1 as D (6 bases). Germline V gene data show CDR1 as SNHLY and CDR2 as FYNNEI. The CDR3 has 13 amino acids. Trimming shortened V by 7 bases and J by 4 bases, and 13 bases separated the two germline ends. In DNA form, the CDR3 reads TGTGCCAGCAAAATACAGGGCGTCACTGAAGCTTTCTTT. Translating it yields CASKIQGVTEAFF.

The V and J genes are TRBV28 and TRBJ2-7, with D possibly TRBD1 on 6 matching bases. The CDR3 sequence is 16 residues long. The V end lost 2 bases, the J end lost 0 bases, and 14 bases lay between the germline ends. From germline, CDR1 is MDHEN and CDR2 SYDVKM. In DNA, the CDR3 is TGTGCCAGCAGTTTAGGCCCCGGGACAAGCTCCTACGAGCAGTACTTC. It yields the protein CASSLGPGTSSYEQYF. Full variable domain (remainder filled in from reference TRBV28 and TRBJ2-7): DVKVTQSSRYLVKRTGEKVFLECVQDMDHENMFWYRQDPGLGLRLIYFSYDVKMKEKGDIPEGYSVSREKKERFSLILESASTNQTSMYLCASSLGPGTSSYEQYFGPGTRLTVT.

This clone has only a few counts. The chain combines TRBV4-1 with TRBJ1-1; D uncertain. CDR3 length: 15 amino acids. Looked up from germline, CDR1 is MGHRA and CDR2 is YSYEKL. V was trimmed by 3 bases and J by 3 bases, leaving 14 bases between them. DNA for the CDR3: TGCGCCAGCAGCCATCAGCTGGCGCCGGACACTGAAGCTTTCTTT. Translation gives CASSHQLAPDTEAFF.

CDR3 region: CAWTGGQGRIYGYTF. Written as DNA, the CDR3 is TGTGCCTGGACGGGAGGACAGGGAAGGATCTATGGCTACACCTTC. The V gene is TRBV30, the J gene TRBJ1-2; TRBD1 matches at 8 bases. V lost 4 bases and J lost 4; bases outside the gene matches: 11. The CDR3 runs 15 residues. Germline values: CDR1 GTSNPN, CDR2 SVGIG (reference sequence).

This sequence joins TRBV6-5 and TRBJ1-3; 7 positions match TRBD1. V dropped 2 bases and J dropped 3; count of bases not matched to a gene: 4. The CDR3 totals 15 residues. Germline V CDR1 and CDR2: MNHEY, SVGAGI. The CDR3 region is CASSYGRGLGNTIYF. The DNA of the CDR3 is TGTGCCAGCAGTTACGGGAGGGGGCTTGGAAACACCATATATTTT.

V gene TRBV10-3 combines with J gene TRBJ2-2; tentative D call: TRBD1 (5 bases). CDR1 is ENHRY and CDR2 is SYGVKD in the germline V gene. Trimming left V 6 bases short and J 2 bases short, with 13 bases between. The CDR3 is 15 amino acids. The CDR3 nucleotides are TGTGCCATCAGGAGACAGTCGACCAACACCGGGGAGCTGTTTTTT. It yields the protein CAIRRQSTNTGELFF.

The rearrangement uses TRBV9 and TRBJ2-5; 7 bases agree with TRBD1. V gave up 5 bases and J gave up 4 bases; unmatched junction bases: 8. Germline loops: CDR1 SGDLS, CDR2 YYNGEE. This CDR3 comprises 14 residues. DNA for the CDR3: TGTGCCAGCAGTCTCACAGGGGTAGGAGAGACCCAGTACTTC. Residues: CASSLTGVGETQYF.

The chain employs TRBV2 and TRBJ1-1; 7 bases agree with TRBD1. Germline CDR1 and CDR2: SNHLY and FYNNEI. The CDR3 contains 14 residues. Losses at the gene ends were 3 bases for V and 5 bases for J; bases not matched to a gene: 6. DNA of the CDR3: TGTGCCAGCAGTGACCGACAGGGATTGACTGAAGCTTTCTTT. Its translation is CASSDRQGLTEAFF.

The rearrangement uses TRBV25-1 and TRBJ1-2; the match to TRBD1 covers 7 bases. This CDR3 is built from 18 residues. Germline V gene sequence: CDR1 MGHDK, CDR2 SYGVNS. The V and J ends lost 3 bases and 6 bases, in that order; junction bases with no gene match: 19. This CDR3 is CASSEGETGFYPVDGYTF. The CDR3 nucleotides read TGTGCCAGCAGTGAGGGGGAGACAGGGTTTTATCCGGTCGATGGCTACACCTTC.

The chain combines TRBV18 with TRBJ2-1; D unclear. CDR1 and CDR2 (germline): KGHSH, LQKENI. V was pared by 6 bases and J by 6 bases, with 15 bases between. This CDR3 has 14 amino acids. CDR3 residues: CASSPRTLGNEQFF. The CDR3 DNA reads TGTGCCAGCTCGCCAAGGACGTTGGGCAATGAGCAGTTCTTC.

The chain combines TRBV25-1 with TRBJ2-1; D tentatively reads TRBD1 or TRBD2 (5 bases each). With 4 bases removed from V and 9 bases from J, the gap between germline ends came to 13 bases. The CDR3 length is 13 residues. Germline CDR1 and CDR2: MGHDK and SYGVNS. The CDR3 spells CASSVGVEGEQFF. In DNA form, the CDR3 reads TGTGCCAGCAGTGTGGGGGTGGAAGGTGAGCAGTTCTTC.

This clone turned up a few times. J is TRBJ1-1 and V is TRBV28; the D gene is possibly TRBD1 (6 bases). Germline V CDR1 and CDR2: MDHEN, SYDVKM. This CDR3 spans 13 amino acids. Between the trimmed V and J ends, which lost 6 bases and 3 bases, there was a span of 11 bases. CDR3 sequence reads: CASRGGGDTEAFF. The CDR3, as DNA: TGTGCCAGCAGAGGGGGAGGTGACACTGAAGCTTTCTTT.

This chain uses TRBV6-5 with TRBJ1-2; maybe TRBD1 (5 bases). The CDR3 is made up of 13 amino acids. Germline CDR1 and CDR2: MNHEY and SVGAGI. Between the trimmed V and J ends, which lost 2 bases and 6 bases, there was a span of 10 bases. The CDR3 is CASSYDGGNGYTF. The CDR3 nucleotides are TGTGCCAGCAGTTACGATGGGGGTAATGGCTACACCTTC.

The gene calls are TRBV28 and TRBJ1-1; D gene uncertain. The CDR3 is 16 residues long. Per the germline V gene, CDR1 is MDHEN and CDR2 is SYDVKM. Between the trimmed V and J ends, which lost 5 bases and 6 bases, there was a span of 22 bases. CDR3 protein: CASSPSWVRSNSEAFF. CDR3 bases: TGTGCCAGCAGTCCCTCTTGGGTCAGGTCAAACTCTGAAGCTTTCTTT.

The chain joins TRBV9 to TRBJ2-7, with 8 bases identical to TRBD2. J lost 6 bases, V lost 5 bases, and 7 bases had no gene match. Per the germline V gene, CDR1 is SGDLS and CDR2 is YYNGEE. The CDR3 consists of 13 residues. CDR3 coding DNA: TGTGCCAGCAGTCGGGGGGGGCAACCCGAGCAGTACTTC. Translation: CASSRGGQPEQYF.

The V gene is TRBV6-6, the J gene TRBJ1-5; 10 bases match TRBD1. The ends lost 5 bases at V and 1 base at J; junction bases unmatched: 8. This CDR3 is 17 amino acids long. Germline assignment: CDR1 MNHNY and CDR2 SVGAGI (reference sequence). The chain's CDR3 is CASSRTGGRGSNQPQHF. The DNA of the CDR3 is TGTGCCAGCAGTCGGACAGGGGGTAGGGGAAGCAATCAGCCCCAGCATTTT.

In nucleotides, the CDR3 is TGTGCCAGTAAACGGGACAGTCTAAATTCACCCCTCCACTTT. Encoded protein: CASKRDSLNSPLHF. The chain links TRBV19 to TRBJ1-6, with 7 bases identical to TRBD1. The trim removed 7 bases at V and 7 bases at J, leaving 7 bases unmatched. CDR1 is LNHDA, CDR2 SQIVND, per germline (reference sequence). CDR3 length equals 14 residues. Complete variable domain (other parts from reference TRBV19 and TRBJ1-6): DGGITQSPKYLFRKEGQNVTLSCEQNLNHDAMYWYRQDPGQGLRLIYYSQIVNDFQKGDIAEGYSVSREKKESFPLTVTSAQKNPTAFYLCASKRDSLNSPLHFGNGTRLTVT.

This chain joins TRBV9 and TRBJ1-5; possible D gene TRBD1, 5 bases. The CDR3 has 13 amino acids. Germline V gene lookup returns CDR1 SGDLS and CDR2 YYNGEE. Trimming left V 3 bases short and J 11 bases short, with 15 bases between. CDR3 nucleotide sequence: TGTGCCAGCAGCGAGGGGACGGAGCCGGCCCAGCATTTT. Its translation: CASSEGTEPAQHF.